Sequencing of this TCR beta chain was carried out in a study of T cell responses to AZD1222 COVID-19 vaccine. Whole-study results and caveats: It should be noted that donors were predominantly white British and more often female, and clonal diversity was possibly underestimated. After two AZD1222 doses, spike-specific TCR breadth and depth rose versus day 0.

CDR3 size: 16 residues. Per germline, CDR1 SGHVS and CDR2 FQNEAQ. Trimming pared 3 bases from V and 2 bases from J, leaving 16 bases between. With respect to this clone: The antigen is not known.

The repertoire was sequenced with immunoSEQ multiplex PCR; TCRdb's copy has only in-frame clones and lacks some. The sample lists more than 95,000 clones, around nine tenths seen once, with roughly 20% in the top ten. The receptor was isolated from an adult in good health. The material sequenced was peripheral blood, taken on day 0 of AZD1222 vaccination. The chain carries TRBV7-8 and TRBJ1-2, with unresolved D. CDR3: CASSFFGIEANYGYTF. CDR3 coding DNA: TGTGCCAGCAGCTTTTTTGGCATTGAGGCGAACTATGGCTACACCTTC.